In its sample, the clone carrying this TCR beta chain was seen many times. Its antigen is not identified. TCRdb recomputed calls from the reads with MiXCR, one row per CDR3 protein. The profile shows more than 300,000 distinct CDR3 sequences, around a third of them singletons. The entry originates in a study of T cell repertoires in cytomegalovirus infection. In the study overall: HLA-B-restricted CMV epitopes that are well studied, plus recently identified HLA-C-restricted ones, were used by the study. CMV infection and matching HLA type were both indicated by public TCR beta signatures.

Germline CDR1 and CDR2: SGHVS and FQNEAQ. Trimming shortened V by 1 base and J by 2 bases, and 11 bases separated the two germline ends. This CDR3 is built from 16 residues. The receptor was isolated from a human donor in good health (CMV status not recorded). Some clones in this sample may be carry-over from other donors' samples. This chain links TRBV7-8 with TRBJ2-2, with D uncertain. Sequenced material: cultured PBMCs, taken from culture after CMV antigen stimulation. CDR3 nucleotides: TGTGCCAGCAGCTTAGGGTCGGCTACTAACACCGGGGAGCTGTTTTTT. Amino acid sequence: CASSLGSATNTGELFF.